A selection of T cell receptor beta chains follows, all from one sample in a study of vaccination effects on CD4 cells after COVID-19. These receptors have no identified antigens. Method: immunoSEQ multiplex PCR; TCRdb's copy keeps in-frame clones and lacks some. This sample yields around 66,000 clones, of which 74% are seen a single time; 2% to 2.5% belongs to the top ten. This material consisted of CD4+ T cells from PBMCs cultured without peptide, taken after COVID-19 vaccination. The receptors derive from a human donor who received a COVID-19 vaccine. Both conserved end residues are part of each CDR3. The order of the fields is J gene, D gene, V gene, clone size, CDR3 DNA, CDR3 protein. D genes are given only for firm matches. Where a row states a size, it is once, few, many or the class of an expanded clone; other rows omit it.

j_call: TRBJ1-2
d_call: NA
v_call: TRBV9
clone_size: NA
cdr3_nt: TGTGCCAGCAATGGAGACAACTATGGCTACACCTTC
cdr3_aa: CASNGDNYGYTF

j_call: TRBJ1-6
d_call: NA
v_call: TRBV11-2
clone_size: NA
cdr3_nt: TGTGCCAGCAGCTTACAGGGGTACAATTCACCCCTCCACTTT
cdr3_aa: CASSLQGYNSPLHF

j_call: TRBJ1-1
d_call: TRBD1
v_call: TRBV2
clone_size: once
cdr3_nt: TGTGCCAGCAGTGCCGGACAGGGCCCCGGGGAAGCTTTCTTT
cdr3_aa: CASSAGQGPGEAFF

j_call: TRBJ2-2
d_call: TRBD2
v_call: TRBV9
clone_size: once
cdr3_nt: TGTGCCAGCAGCGCCACCGGGACTAGCGGTGGTCTTAACACCGGGGAGCTGTTTTTT
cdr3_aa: CASSATGTSGGLNTGELFF

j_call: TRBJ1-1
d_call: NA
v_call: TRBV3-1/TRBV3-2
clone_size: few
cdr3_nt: TGTGCCAGCAGCCAAGGCAGACGAGGAGCTTTCTTT
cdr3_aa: CASSQGRRGAFF

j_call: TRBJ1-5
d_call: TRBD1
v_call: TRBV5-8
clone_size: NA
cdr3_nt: TGTGCCAGCAGCTCCGGACAGGTCATTTTACCCCAGCATTTT
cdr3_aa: CASSSGQVILPQHF

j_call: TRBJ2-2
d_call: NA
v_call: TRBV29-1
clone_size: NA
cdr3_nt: TGCAGCGCCAGGGTGGGGGGCGCCGACACCGGGGAGCTGTTTTTT
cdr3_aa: CSARVGGADTGELFF

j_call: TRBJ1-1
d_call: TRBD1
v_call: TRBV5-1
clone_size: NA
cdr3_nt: TGCGCCAGCAGCTCATCGAAAAAGGGACAGGGGAACACTGAAGCTTTCTTT
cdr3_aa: CASSSSKKGQGNTEAFF

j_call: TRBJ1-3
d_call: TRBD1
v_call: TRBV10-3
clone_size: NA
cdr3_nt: TGTGCCATCAGTAGGACAGGGGGCTCCGTGAACACCATATATTTT
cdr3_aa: CAISRTGGSVNTIYF

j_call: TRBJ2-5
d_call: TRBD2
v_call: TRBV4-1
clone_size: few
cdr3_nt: TGCGCCAGCAGCCACCCCGGACTAGCGGGGGGGCCAGGGCGAGAGACCCAGTACTTC
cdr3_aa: CASSHPGLAGGPGRETQYF

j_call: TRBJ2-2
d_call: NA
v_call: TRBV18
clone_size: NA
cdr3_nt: TGTGCCAGCTCACTCCAGTTAGACACCGGGGAGCTGTTTTTT
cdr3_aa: CASSLQLDTGELFF

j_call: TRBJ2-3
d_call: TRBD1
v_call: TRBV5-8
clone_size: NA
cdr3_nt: TGTGCCAGCCCTGCCAGACCGGGACAGCGCACAGATACGCAGTATTTT
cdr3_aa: CASPARPGQRTDTQYF

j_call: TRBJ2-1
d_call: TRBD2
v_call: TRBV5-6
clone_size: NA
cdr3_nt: TGTGCCAGCAGCACATCCGCCGGGACTACCACGTTCTTC
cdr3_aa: CASSTSAGTTTFF

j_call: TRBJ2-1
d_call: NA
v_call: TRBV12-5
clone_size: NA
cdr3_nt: TGTGCTAGTGGACAGGGGGGGGGAAATGAGCAGTTCTTC
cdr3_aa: CASGQGGGNEQFF

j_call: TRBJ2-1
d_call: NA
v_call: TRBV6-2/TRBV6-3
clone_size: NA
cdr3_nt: TGTGCCAGCAGCTGGACTGGACAGAATGAGCAGTTCTTC
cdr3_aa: CASSWTGQNEQFF

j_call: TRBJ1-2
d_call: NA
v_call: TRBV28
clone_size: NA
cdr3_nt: TGTGCCAGCGGTGGAGGAGGTAACTATGGCTACACCTTC
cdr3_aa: CASGGGGNYGYTF

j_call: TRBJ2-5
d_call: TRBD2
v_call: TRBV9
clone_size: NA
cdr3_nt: TGTGCCAGCAGTTTTAGCGGGGGAAAAGAGACCCAGTACTTC
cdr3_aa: CASSFSGGKETQYF

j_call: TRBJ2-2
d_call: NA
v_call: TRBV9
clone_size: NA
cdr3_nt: TGTGCCAGCAGCCCTATCGGGGGCCGAACCGGGGAGCTGTTTTTT
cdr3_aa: CASSPIGGRTGELFF

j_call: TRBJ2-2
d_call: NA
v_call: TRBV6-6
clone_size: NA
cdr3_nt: TGTGCCAGCAGTTACCGACAGGACAGCGGGGAGCTGTTTTTT
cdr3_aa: CASSYRQDSGELFF

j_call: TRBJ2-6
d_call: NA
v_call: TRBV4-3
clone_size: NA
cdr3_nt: TGCGCCAGCAGCCAAGATTTAGGGCTTGGGGCCAACGTCCTGACTTTC
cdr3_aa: CASSQDLGLGANVLTF

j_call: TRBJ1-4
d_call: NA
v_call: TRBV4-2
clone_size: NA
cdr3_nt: TGTGCCAGCAGCCAAGATGTTTTGGTGAATTGGTCCTTCCAGCGAAAACTGTTTTTT
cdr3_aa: CASSQDVLVNWSFQRKLFF

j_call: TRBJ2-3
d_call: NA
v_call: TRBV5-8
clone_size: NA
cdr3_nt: TGTGCCAGCCCCGTTTGGGCGGGTAGGAGCACAGATACGCAGTATTTT
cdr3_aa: CASPVWAGRSTDTQYF

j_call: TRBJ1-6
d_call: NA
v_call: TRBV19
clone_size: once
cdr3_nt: TGTGCCAGTAGTATTTTGGGCGGTAACTCACCCCTCCACTTT
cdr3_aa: CASSILGGNSPLHF

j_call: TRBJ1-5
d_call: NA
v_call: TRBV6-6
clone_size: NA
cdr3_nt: TGTGCCAGCAGTCCCGGGACCGACAATCAGCCCCAGCATTTT
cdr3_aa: CASSPGTDNQPQHF

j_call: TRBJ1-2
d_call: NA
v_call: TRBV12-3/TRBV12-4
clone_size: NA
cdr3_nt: TGTGCCAGCAGTTTTGCGGAAAGGGGAGGCTACACCTTC
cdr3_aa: CASSFAERGGYTF

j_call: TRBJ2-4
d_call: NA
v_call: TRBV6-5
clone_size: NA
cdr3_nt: TGTGCCAGCAGTTACTCGGGATCGGGGAAAGGGTTCATTCAGTACTTC
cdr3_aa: CASSYSGSGKGFIQYF

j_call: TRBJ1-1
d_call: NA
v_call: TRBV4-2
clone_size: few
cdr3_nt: TGTGCCAGCAGCCAGGCCCTTCGGGGGGAAGAAACTTTCTTT
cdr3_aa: CASSQALRGEETFF

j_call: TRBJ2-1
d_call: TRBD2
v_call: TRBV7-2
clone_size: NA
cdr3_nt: TGTGCCAGCGCCTCGCGGACTAGCGGGGGGGCGCTCGATGAGCAGTTCTTC
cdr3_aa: CASASRTSGGALDEQFF

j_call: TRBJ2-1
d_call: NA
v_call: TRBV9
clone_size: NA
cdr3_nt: TGTGCCAGCAGCGTAGAGGGCAGGGGTGAGCAGTTCTTC
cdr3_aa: CASSVEGRGEQFF

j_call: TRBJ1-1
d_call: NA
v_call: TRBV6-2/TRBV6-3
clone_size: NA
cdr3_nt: TGTGCCAGCAGTTACTCGGTGATGAACACTGAAGCTTTCTTT
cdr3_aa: CASSYSVMNTEAFF

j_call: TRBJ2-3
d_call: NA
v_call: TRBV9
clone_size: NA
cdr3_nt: TGTGCCAGCAGCGTCAGGTCGGGCCAAGATACGCAGTATTTT
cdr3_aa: CASSVRSGQDTQYF

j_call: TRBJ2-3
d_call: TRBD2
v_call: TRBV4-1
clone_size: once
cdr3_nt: TGCGCCAGCAGCCAAGGACTAGCCTCAGATACGCAGTATTTT
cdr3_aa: CASSQGLASDTQYF

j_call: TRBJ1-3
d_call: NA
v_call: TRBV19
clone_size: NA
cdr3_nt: TGTGCCAGTAGGGGTTTGAGGGGCCGCGACTCTGGAAACACCATATATTTT
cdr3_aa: CASRGLRGRDSGNTIYF

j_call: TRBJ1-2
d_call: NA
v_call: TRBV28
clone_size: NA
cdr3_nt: TGTGCCAGCGCGCGGACATCTCCTAACTATGGCTACACCTTC
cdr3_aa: CASARTSPNYGYTF

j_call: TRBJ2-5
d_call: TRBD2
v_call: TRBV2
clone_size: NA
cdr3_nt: TGTGCCAGCAGTGGAACTAGCGGGGGGCCAGGAGAGACCCAGTACTTC
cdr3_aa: CASSGTSGGPGETQYF

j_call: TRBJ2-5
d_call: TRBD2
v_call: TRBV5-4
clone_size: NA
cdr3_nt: TGTGCCAGCAGCCCCGGGGGGGCGGTCGGAGAGACCCAGTACTTC
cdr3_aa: CASSPGGAVGETQYF

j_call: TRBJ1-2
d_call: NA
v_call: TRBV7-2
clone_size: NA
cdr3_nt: TGTGCCAGCAGCTCCCGCGGTTGGGGGGGCGGTGGCTACACCTTC
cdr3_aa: CASSSRGWGGGGYTF

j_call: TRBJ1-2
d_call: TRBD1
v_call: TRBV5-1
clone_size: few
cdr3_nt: TGCGCCAGCAGCCCTGGACAGGGCGTGTACTATGGCTACACCTTC
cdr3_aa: CASSPGQGVYYGYTF

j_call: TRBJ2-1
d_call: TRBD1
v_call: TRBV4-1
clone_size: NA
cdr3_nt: TGCGCCAGCAGCCAAGTTGGGCGTTGGGACAGGGACTCTATCTACAATGAGCAGTTCTTC
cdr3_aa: CASSQVGRWDRDSIYNEQFF

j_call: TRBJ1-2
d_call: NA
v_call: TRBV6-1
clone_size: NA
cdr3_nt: TGTGCCAGCAGTGAAGCGGGGGGTGGGTCCTATGGCTACACCTTC
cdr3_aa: CASSEAGGGSYGYTF

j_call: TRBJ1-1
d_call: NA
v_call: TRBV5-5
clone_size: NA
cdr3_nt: TGTGCCAGCAGCTTTGCCCGGGGTACTGAAGCTTTCTTT
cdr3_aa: CASSFARGTEAFF

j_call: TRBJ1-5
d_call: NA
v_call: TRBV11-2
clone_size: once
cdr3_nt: TGTGCCAGCAGCTTAGAGGGGGATCAGCCCCAGCATTTT
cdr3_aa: CASSLEGDQPQHF

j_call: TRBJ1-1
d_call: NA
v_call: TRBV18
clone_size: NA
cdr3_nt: TGTGCCAGCTCACCAGTCGGGTGGGGGAACACTGAAGCTTTCTTT
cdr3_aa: CASSPVGWGNTEAFF

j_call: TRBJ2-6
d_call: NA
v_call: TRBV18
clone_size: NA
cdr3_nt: TGTGCCAGCTCACCACCCCGAGGGTCTGGGGCCAACGTCCTGACTTTC
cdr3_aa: CASSPPRGSGANVLTF

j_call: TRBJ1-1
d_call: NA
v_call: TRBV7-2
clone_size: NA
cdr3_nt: TGTGCCGCGGGGCCCCGAACTGAAGCTTTCTTT
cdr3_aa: CAAGPRTEAFF

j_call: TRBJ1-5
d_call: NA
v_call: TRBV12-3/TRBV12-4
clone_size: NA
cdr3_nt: TGTGCCAGCAGTGCAGGGAATCAGCCCCAGCATTTT
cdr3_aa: CASSAGNQPQHF

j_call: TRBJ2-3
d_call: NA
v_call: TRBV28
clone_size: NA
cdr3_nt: TGTGCCAGCAGTTTACCGGGGGCCAACACAGATACGCAGTATTTT
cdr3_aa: CASSLPGANTDTQYF

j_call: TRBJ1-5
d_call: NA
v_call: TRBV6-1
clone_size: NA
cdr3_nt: TGTGCCAGCAGTGAAATGTTGGTACTCAATCAGCCCCAGCATTTT
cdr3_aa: CASSEMLVLNQPQHF

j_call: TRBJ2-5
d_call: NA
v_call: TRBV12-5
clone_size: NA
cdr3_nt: TGTGCTAGTGGCGCCTCTACAGTCGAAGAGACCCAGTACTTC
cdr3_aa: CASGASTVEETQYF